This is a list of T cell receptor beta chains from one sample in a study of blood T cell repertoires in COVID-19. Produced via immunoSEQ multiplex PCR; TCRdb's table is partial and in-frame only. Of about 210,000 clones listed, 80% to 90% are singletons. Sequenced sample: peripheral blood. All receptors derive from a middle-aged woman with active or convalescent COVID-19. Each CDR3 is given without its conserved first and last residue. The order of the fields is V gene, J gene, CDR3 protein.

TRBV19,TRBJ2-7,ASSIGSGRIYEQY
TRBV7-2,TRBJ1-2,ASSLGYGVGNYGYT
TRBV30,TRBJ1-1,AWNSRGWNTEAF
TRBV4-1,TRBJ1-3,ASSRVGERPGNTIY
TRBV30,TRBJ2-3,AWSRTSGGGDTQY
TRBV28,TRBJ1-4,ASSSLVNEKLF
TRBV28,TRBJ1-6,ATRGGKNNSPLH
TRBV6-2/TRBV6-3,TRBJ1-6,ASSDPDRGRSLH
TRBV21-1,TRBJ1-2,ASSRPYGYT
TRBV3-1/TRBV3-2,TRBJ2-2,ASSQDLEAGSFGGELF
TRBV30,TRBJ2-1,AWLGLAGVGNEQF
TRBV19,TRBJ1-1,ASSRDRGRTEAF
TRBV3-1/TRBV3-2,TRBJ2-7,ASSLSWGGNSYEQY
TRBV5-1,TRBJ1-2,ASSLAGFGYT
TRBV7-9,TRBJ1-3,ASSVGRNTIY
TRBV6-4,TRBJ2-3,ATRGDGRSTDTQY
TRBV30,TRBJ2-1,AWSVYSGNSYNEQF
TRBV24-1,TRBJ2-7,ATSDPGGEGYEQY
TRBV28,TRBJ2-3,ASSLGRGDTQY
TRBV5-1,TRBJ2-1,ASSLERGGNEQF
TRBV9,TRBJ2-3,ASSGLARDTQY
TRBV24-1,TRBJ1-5,ATSDPGSNQPQH
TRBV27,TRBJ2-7,ASSPQGHSLPRT
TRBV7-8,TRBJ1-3,ASSGHQGFSGNTIY
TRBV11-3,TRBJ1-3,ASSLRWGTVYSGNTIY
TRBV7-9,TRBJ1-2,ASSLGDRTNYGYT
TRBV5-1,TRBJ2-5,ASSLDSGRAMQTQY
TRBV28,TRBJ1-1,ASDEQGASTEAF
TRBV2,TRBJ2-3,ASSGQGSTDTQY
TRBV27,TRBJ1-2,ATRQGTNYGYT
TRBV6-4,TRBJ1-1,ASRRASDRGEAF
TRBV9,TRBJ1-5,ASSAPLPRDRDHQPQH
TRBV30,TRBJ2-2,AWSGQPTGELF
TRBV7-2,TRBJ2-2,ASSPRDRATGELF
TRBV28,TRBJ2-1,ASSFTGDRQF
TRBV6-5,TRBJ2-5,ASRQLADQETQY
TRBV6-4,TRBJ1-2,ASSEGDRDGYT